What follows is one T cell receptor beta chain and its context. This sample is drawn from a study of OX40 agonist ivuxolimab in advanced cancers. The V gene lost 5 bases and the J gene lost 1 base, with 5 bases spanning the gap. CDR1 SEHNR and CDR2 FQNEAQ come from the germline V gene (reference sequence). The CDR3 loop spans 12 amino acids. Produced via immunoSEQ multiplex PCR; TCRdb's table is partial and in-frame only. The table records tens of thousands of clones, 87% of them present only once. The starting material was CD4+ or CD8+ T cells sorted from blood, obtained in a trial of the OX40 agonist ivuxolimab. The receptor was derived from an adult with an advanced solid tumor such as melanoma, head and neck, liver or kidney cancer. The chain combines TRBV7-9 with TRBJ1-1; D is unclear. The CDR3 spells CASSIANTEAFF. The CDR3 DNA sequence: TGTGCCAGCAGCATCGCGAACACTGAAGCTTTCTTT. The full variable domain, its missing parts supplied by reference TRBV7-9 and TRBJ1-1, is DTGVSQNPRHKITKRGQNVTFRCDPISEHNRLYWYRQTLGQGPEFLTYFQNEAQLEKSRLLSDRFSAERPKGSFSTLEIQRTEQGDSAMYLCASSIANTEAFFGQGTRLTVV.